This T cell receptor beta chain came from a study of blood T cell repertoires in COVID-19 (dated by TCRdb to the early 2020s). About the investigation overall: Samples from collaborators originated in the United States, Italy and Spain and spanned both the acute and convalescent phases of COVID-19. The prospective study material was composed of cDNA or gDNA derived from T cells, B-cell-depleted T cells, or PBMCs. Deeply sampled blood TCRbeta repertoires from subjects exposed to, actively infected with, or recovered from COVID-19 were included in the dataset. The repertoires were released in a freely available public database intended as a resource for research on the immune response to SARS-CoV-2. Samples were obtained from the ongoing ImmuneRACE study (first 160 participants) and from approximately 1,200 subjects provided by 6 global collaborators. Nearly every sample came with metadata listing a de-identified subject ID, COVID-19 status, age in years and sex. Where available, HLA class I and class II types were obtained from metadata supplied by the sample provider rather than from assay-based typing.

The paper as a whole reports these results and caveats: The quantity of clinical and demographic metadata differed by source and by participant and was supplied without curation.

V is pared back by 5 bases and J by 3 bases, with 17 bases lying between the germline termini. The CDR3 measures 16 amino acids from cysteine to phenylalanine. Only the CDR3 part of the read is kept: 48 bases, read in frame from the first base. Looking up the germline V gene (reference sequence) yields CDR1 MNHEY and CDR2 SMNVEV. The immunoSEQ Assay, a bias-controlled multiplex PCR, was used to amplify TCRbeta CDR3 regions from genomic DNA. Per the source publication's procedure: Within the assay, amplification of reference gene primers was used to estimate how many nucleated cells each sample contained. To quantify the absolute abundance of each unique TCRbeta CDR3 rearrangement, sequence reads were collapsed and filtered. Productive Simpson clonality was computed per sample as the square root of Simpson's diversity index over productive rearrangements. TCRdb holds this immuneACCESS table with in-frame rearrangements only. Some clones are missing; in checked studies, unresolved V genes explain under half, and the rest has no known cause. For V, J and clone size, that table is used; D and trimming come from the DNA. Counted in this sample were 25,000 to 35,000 clones; 70% to 90% of them appeared once. The ten most abundant clones make up approximately 25% of the sample.

Whole blood was collected in K2EDTA tubes by collaborating institutions according to the institutions' own protocols. For TCRbeta analysis, collaborators shipped samples in one of three forms: frozen whole blood, isolated PBMCs, or DNA extracted from either of those sample types. With regard to this clone: No cognate antigen has been identified for it. One base away there is no much larger clone; base qualities are not given.

Sequencing was carried out using peripheral blood. The V and J genes are TRBV27 and TRBJ2-1; 6 matching bases give a weak D call of TRBD2. This TCR was sampled from a human donor with active COVID-19. The donor label of this sample is uncertain. Here the CDR3 is given as CASSPVGGALYNEQFF. The DNA reads as follows: TGTGCCAGCAGTCCCGTGGGGGGTGCCCTCTACAATGAGCAGTTCTTC.